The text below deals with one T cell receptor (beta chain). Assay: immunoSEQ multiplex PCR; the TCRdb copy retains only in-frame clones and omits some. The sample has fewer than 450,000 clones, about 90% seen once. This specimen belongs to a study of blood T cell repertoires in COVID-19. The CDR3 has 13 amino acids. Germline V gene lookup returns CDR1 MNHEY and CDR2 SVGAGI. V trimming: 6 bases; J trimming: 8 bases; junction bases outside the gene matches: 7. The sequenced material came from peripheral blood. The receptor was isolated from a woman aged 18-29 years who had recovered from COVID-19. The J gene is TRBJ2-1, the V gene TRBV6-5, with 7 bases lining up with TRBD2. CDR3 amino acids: CASRRLAWHEQFF. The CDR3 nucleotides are TGTGCCAGCAGGCGACTAGCTTGGCATGAGCAGTTCTTC.